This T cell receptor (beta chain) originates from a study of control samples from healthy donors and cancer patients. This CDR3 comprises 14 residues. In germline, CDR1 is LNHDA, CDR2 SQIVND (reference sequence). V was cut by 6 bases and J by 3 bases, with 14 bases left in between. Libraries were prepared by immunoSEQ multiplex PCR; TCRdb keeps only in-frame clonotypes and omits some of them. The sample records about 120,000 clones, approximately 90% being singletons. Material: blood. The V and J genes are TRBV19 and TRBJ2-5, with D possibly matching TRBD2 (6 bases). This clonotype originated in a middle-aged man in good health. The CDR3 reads CASRRSPGEETQYF. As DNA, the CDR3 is TGTGCCAGTAGGAGATCCCCGGGGGAAGAGACCCAGTACTTC.